These T cell receptor beta chains were read from a single sample in a study of blood T cell repertoires in COVID-19. Here immunoSEQ multiplex PCR was the method, and the copy in TCRdb shows in-frame clones only, minus some. Among 400,000 or so clones listed, 80% to 95% were seen once. Source material: PBMCs or T cells enriched from blood (not recorded which). These receptors were obtained from a young man who had recovered from COVID-19. CDR3s include the opening cysteine and the closing phenylalanine or tryptophan. A D gene is named only where the DNA matches it firmly. Clone size appears in some rows only: once, few, many, or a class for an expanded clone.

NA	TRBJ2-1	TRBV27	TRBD2	CASRPFSGLAGVRNEQFF	TGTGCCAGCAGGCCCTTCTCCGGGCTAGCGGGAGTGAGGAATGAGCAGTTCTTC
NA	TRBJ1-2	TRBV3-1/TRBV3-2	NA	CASSPTPGGSPYGYTF	TGTGCCAGCAGCCCCACGCCGGGGGGGAGCCCCTATGGCTACACCTTC
NA	TRBJ2-2	TRBV7-9	TRBD1	CASSGRDRGSGELFF	TGTGCCAGCAGCGGTAGAGACAGGGGGTCCGGGGAGCTGTTTTTT
NA	TRBJ1-3	TRBV9	TRBD1	CASSVAEGASGNTIYF	TGTGCCAGCAGCGTAGCAGAGGGGGCTTCTGGAAACACCATATATTTT
NA	TRBJ1-2	TRBV5-6	NA	CASSPTWPFYGYTF	TGTGCCAGCAGCCCCACCTGGCCATTCTATGGCTACACCTTC
NA	TRBJ1-1	TRBV7-8	NA	CASSLEAVSVNTEAFF	TGTGCCAGCAGCCTAGAAGCGGTCTCGGTGAACACTGAAGCTTTCTTT
NA	TRBJ2-7	TRBV11-2	NA	CASSLTVYEQYF	TGTGCCAGCAGCTTGACAGTCTACGAGCAGTACTTC
NA	TRBJ1-4	TRBV7-9	TRBD1	CASSPRPLGQGNEKLFF	TGTGCCAGCAGCCCCAGGCCCCTCGGACAGGGAAATGAAAAACTGTTTTTT
few	TRBJ2-3	TRBV2	TRBD2	CASSEGTRSTDTQYF	TGTGCCAGCAGTGAAGGGACTAGGAGCACAGATACGCAGTATTTT
NA	TRBJ2-2	TRBV28	TRBD2	CASSFYSGTSGSEGTGELFF	TGTGCCAGCAGTTTTTACTCCGGGACTAGCGGGAGCGAGGGCACCGGGGAGCTGTTTTTT
once	TRBJ1-6	TRBV5-4	NA	CASREGGPNSPLHF	TGTGCCAGCAGGGAGGGGGGGCCTAATTCACCCCTCCACTTT
NA	TRBJ1-4	TRBV4-1	NA	CASSQGQFNEKLFF	TGCGCCAGCAGCCAAGGACAGTTTAATGAAAAACTGTTTTTT
NA	TRBJ2-7	TRBV5-6	TRBD2	CASSFSTSGYSYEQYF	TGTGCCAGCAGCTTTTCTACTAGCGGTTACTCCTACGAGCAGTACTTC
NA	TRBJ2-1	TRBV4-1	TRBD2	CASSQEPSGGYNEQFF	TGCGCCAGCAGCCAAGAACCTAGCGGAGGGTACAATGAGCAGTTCTTC
NA	TRBJ1-6	TRBV11-2	NA	CASSLGPDSPLHF	TGTGCCAGCAGCTTAGGTCCGGATTCACCCCTCCACTTT
NA	TRBJ1-2	TRBV19	NA	CASSPQVVDGYTF	TGTGCCAGTAGTCCACAGGTAGTAGATGGCTACACCTTC
few	TRBJ1-2	TRBV6-5	TRBD1	CASSSAQGANGYTF	TGTGCCAGCAGTTCGGCTCAGGGGGCTAATGGCTACACCTTC
NA	TRBJ1-2	TRBV2	NA	CASSEWGQGNGYTF	TGTGCCAGCAGTGAATGGGGGCAGGGGAATGGCTACACCTTC
NA	TRBJ1-2	TRBV12-3/TRBV12-4	NA	CASKGTNYGYTF	TGTGCCAGCAAGGGGACTAACTATGGCTACACCTTC
NA	TRBJ1-2	TRBV5-8	NA	CASSRLLGANYGYTF	TGTGCCAGCAGTCGACTCCTTGGAGCGAACTATGGCTACACCTTC
NA	TRBJ2-1	TRBV30	TRBD2	CAWSVRRLAGGWGLGYNEQFF	TGTGCCTGGAGTGTACGTCGGCTAGCGGGAGGATGGGGGCTCGGCTACAATGAGCAGTTCTTC
NA	TRBJ2-3	TRBV15	TRBD2	CATSRTGTSGGDTQYF	TGTGCCACCAGCAGAACCGGGACTAGCGGGGGAGATACGCAGTATTTT
NA	TRBJ1-2	TRBV6-5	NA	CATGRGDGYTF	TGTGCCACCGGCCGGGGGGATGGCTACACCTTC
few	TRBJ2-5	TRBV15	NA	CATSRDDRLQETQYF	TGTGCCACCAGCAGAGATGACCGACTCCAAGAGACCCAGTACTTC
NA	TRBJ1-1	TRBV19	TRBD1	CASTDRGQNTEAFF	TGTGCCAGTACAGACAGGGGGCAGAACACTGAAGCTTTCTTT
NA	TRBJ2-1	TRBV9	NA	CASSVEPTGIHLEQFF	TGTGCCAGCAGCGTAGAGCCCACAGGGATCCATCTTGAGCAGTTCTTC
medium-sized	TRBJ1-4	TRBV6-1	TRBD1	CASSEGGTGSEKLFF	TGTGCCAGCAGTGAAGGGGGGACAGGGTCTGAAAAACTGTTTTTT
NA	TRBJ2-7	TRBV2	TRBD1	CASSVTPGQISYEQYF	TGTGCCAGCAGTGTAACCCCGGGACAGATTTCCTACGAGCAGTACTTC
NA	TRBJ2-5	TRBV5-8	NA	CASSLRDKSTQYF	TGTGCCAGCAGCTTGAGGGACAAGTCAACCCAGTACTTC
NA	TRBJ2-1	TRBV11-2	TRBD2	CASSLASLLAGGSEQFF	TGTGCCAGCAGCTTAGCCTCCCTACTAGCGGGAGGGTCTGAGCAGTTCTTC
NA	TRBJ2-1	TRBV11-3	TRBD2	CASSLVAGGNNEQFF	TGTGCCAGCAGCTTAGTAGCGGGGGGCAACAATGAGCAGTTCTTC
NA	TRBJ2-1	TRBV13	NA	CASSPLGEHSYNEQFF	TGTGCCAGCAGCCCGCTGGGAGAGCACTCATACAATGAGCAGTTCTTC
NA	TRBJ1-5	TRBV10-3	NA	CAISDAGRLNQPQHF	TGTGCCATCAGTGACGCAGGTCGGCTGAATCAGCCCCAGCATTTT
NA	TRBJ1-2	TRBV27	NA	CASSPPGGVYGYTF	TGTGCCAGCAGTCCCCCCGGGGGGGTATATGGCTACACCTTC
NA	TRBJ2-7	TRBV18	TRBD1	CASSPGQATYEQYF	TGTGCCAGCTCACCGGGACAGGCCACCTACGAGCAGTACTTC
NA	TRBJ1-1	TRBV3-1/TRBV3-2	NA	CASSQQGYYEAFF	TGTGCCAGCAGCCAGCAGGGATATTATGAAGCTTTCTTT
NA	TRBJ1-5	TRBV5-6	TRBD1	CASSLADRGMNQPQHF	TGTGCCAGCAGCTTGGCCGACAGGGGAATGAATCAGCCCCAGCATTTT
NA	TRBJ2-5	TRBV7-9	NA	CASSTGIQETQYF	TGTGCCAGCAGCACAGGGATCCAAGAGACCCAGTACTTC
NA	TRBJ2-2	TRBV9	NA	CASSPTGGGTGELFF	TGTGCCAGCAGCCCTACAGGGGGGGGCACCGGGGAGCTGTTTTTT
once	TRBJ1-3	TRBV9	NA	CASSLSPRGSGNTIYF	TGTGCCAGCAGCCTCTCCCCCCGGGGCTCTGGAAACACCATATATTTT
NA	TRBJ1-5	TRBV7-9	NA	CASSLEPGGNQPQHF	TGTGCCAGCAGCTTAGAACCAGGAGGAAATCAGCCCCAGCATTTT
NA	TRBJ1-5	TRBV29-1	NA	CSAQEYSNQPQHF	TGCAGCGCACAGGAATATAGCAATCAGCCCCAGCATTTT
once	TRBJ2-2	TRBV10-3	TRBD2	CAIRTGTSTNTGELFF	TGTGCCATCAGAACCGGGACTAGCACCAACACCGGGGAGCTGTTTTTT
NA	TRBJ2-7	TRBV19	NA	CASSPKIRLVGYEQYF	TGTGCCAGTAGTCCAAAGATAAGGCTAGTCGGGTACGAGCAGTACTTC
NA	TRBJ2-1	TRBV11-3	TRBD2	CASSLSGGVHNEQFF	TGTGCCAGCAGCTTAAGCGGGGGGGTCCACAATGAGCAGTTCTTC
NA	TRBJ2-1	TRBV5-5	NA	CASSRGSGTYNEQFF	TGTGCCAGCAGCAGGGGTAGCGGAACCTACAATGAGCAGTTCTTC
NA	TRBJ1-2	TRBV5-1	TRBD1	CASSQDRVVGYTF	TGCGCCAGCAGCCAGGACAGGGTGGTGGGCTACACCTTC
NA	TRBJ2-2	TRBV7-9	NA	CASRNTGNTGELFF	TGTGCCAGCAGAAATACAGGGAACACCGGGGAGCTGTTTTTT
NA	TRBJ1-1	TRBV4-1	NA	CASSQVNTGFRTEAFF	TGCGCCAGCAGCCAAGTTAATACAGGGTTTAGGACTGAAGCTTTCTTT
NA	TRBJ2-1	TRBV10-3	NA	CAISADNSYNEQFF	TGTGCCATCAGTGCGGACAACTCCTACAATGAGCAGTTCTTC
NA	TRBJ2-3	TRBV3-1/TRBV3-2	NA	CASSQGTGVSTDTQYF	TGTGCCAGCAGCCAAGGGACGGGGGTTAGCACAGATACGCAGTATTTT
NA	TRBJ2-1	TRBV7-9	NA	CASSLGAGSGNEQFF	TGTGCCAGCAGCTTAGGGGCAGGGTCGGGCAATGAGCAGTTCTTC
NA	TRBJ1-1	TRBV4-1	TRBD1	CASSSPGQGNTEAFF	TGCGCCAGCAGCTCCCCGGGACAGGGGAACACTGAAGCTTTCTTT
NA	TRBJ2-5	TRBV3-1/TRBV3-2	NA	CASSQGLDQETQYF	TGTGCCAGCAGCCAAGGTTTAGATCAAGAGACCCAGTACTTC
NA	TRBJ1-1	TRBV7-9	NA	CASSSRQSSQTEAFF	TGTGCCAGCAGCTCCAGACAGTCCTCGCAGACTGAAGCTTTCTTT
NA	TRBJ2-5	TRBV7-9	TRBD2	CASSFPTSGETQYF	TGTGCCAGCAGCTTCCCGACTAGCGGGGAGACCCAGTACTTC
NA	TRBJ2-3	TRBV29-1	NA	CSAKTGDTQYF	TGCAGCGCCAAGACAGGAGATACGCAGTATTTT